Shown below are 29 T cell receptor beta chains from a single sample sequenced in a study of blood T cell repertoires in COVID-19. The data were produced by immunoSEQ multiplex PCR, yet TCRdb's version contains in-frame clones alone and is incomplete. The profile shows approximately 80,000 clones, under 90% of them singletons. The source material was peripheral blood. The receptors were sampled from a man older than 75 with acute or convalescent COVID-19.

This clone came up many times. CDR3 loop: CASSLWVSGRVQFF. The CDR3 nucleotides are TGTGCCAGCAGCTTATGGGTTAGCGGGAGAGTGCAGTTCTTC. V is TRBV11-2 and J is TRBJ2-1, with 9 bases that match TRBD2. Trimming at V came to 2 bases and at J to 12 bases, leaving 8 bases not matched to a gene. The germline CDR1 and CDR2 sequences are SGHAT and FQNNGV. The CDR3 loop spans 14 amino acids.

V and J are TRBV7-3 and TRBJ2-5, with 10 bases identical to TRBD2. This CDR3 has 15 residues. Trimming cost V 2 bases and J 2 bases; bases outside gene matches: 2. Germline assignment: CDR1 SGHTA and CDR2 FQGTGA. The chain's CDR3 is CASSLLAGVQETQYF. The CDR3 nucleotides read TGTGCCAGCAGCTTACTAGCGGGAGTTCAAGAGACCCAGTACTTC.

The chain has TRBV5-1 and TRBJ1-1; D may be TRBD1 (6 bases). Trimming left V 0 bases short and J 0 bases short, with 12 bases between. CDR1 SGHRS and CDR2 YFSETQ come from the germline V gene. The CDR3 covers 16 residues. CDR3 coding DNA: TGCGCCAGCAGCTTGGATGCAGCAGGGGTGAACACTGAAGCTTTCTTT. Amino acid sequence: CASSLDAAGVNTEAFF.

The CDR3: CATSSTSGRAYEQFF. The DNA of the CDR3 is TGTGCCACCAGTTCGACTAGCGGGAGGGCCTATGAGCAGTTCTTC. The chain couples TRBV24-1 to TRBJ2-1; 14 bases agree with TRBD2. This CDR3 contains 15 residues. CDR1 is KGHDR and CDR2 is SFDVKD in the germline V gene. V lost 6 bases, J lost 8 bases, and 5 bases stayed unmatched.

This clone was counted once. The V and J genes are TRBV24-1 and TRBJ1-5, with TRBD1 identical over 9 bases. Germline V lookup: CDR1 KGHDR, CDR2 SFDVKD. V shed 6 bases and J 4 bases; nucleotides not matched to a gene: 6. The CDR3 is 15 amino acids. This CDR3 is CATSTGGAGNQPQHF. The CDR3 coding sequence is TGTGCCACCAGTACAGGGGGCGCAGGGAATCAGCCCCAGCATTTT.

J is TRBJ1-5 and V is TRBV7-2; D possibly corresponds to TRBD1 (6 bases). V was shortened by 1 base and J by 9 bases, with 10 bases between the two germline ends. The CDR3 contains 13 residues. CDR1 SGHTA and CDR2 FQGNSA come from the germline V gene. Here the CDR3 reads CASSLDGGRPQHF. CDR3 coding DNA: TGTGCCAGCAGCTTAGACGGGGGGCGGCCCCAGCATTTT.

The rearrangement joins TRBV28 to TRBJ1-1; D is perhaps TRBD1 (6 bases). Looked up from germline, CDR1 is MDHEN and CDR2 is SYDVKM. The length of the CDR3 is 13 residues. The V end lost 8 bases, the J end lost 2 bases, and 12 bases lay between the germline ends. Written as DNA, the CDR3 is TGTGCCAGCTCTACAGGGTTTAACACTGAAGCTTTCTTT. Translated, it gives CASSTGFNTEAFF.

The count of this clone is one. The V call is TRBV6-5, the J call TRBJ1-1, with D maybe TRBD1 (5 bases). CDR1 is MNHEY and CDR2 is SVGAGI in the germline V gene. Trimming left V 8 bases short and J 1 base short, with 14 bases between. CDR3 length equals 14 residues. The CDR3 DNA sequence: TGTGCCAGCGGTACACAACAGGCGAACACTGAAGCTTTCTTT. It codes for CASGTQQANTEAFF.

The rearrangement joins TRBV6-5 to TRBJ2-2, with D unresolved. Trimming cost V 6 bases and J 1 base, with 6 bases left between them. The CDR3 contains 13 residues. Germline V lookup: CDR1 MNHEY, CDR2 SVGAGI. The CDR3 DNA reads as TGTGCCAGCAGCAGACAGAACACCGGGGAGCTGTTTTTT. Translation gives CASSRQNTGELFF.

This clone was detected only once. V usage is TRBV4-1 and J usage is TRBJ2-4; D is undetermined. The CDR3 has 16 amino acids. The germline V gene encodes CDR1 MGHRA and CDR2 YSYEKL. Trimming shortened V by 0 bases and J by 0 bases, and 9 bases separated the two germline ends. The CDR3 DNA follows: TGCGCCAGCAGCCAAGATAGAACTATAGCCAAAAACATTCAGTACTTC. Translation gives CASSQDRTIAKNIQYF.

The V and J genes are TRBV11-2 and TRBJ2-6; D perhaps matches TRBD1 (5 bases). This CDR3 is 18 amino acids long. Trimming left V 5 bases short and J 0 bases short, with 17 bases between. Germline V lookup: CDR1 SGHAT, CDR2 FQNNGV. The CDR3 nucleotides are TGTGCCAGCAGCCCCGCCAGGGTGGCCCTCTCTGGGGCCAACGTCCTGACTTTC. This encodes CASSPARVALSGANVLTF.

V and J are TRBV7-6 and TRBJ1-4; TRBD1 might be the D (5 bases). From germline, CDR1 is SGHVS and CDR2 FNYEAQ. The CDR3 runs to 15 residues. Trimming left V 9 bases short and J 0 bases short, with 14 bases between. The CDR3 bases are TGTGCCAGTGGGGCGGCACCTGCAACTAATGAAAAACTGTTTTTT. It is translated as CASGAAPATNEKLFF.

This clone has a handful of counts. The sample has other DNA sequences that encode this CDR3 too. The chain couples TRBV12-3 or TRBV12-4 to TRBJ2-7; tentatively, D is TRBD1 (5 bases). The CDR3 sequence is 13 residues long. V lost 2 bases and J lost 1, with 6 bases in between. The CDR3 protein is CASSLQGSYEQYF. In DNA form, the CDR3 reads TGTGCCAGCAGTTTACAGGGATCCTACGAGCAGTACTTC.

V is TRBV6-1 and J is TRBJ1-1; possibly TRBD1 for D (5 bases). The germline V gene encodes CDR1 MNHNS and CDR2 SASEGT. Trimming left V 5 bases short and J 1 base short, with 11 bases between. This CDR3 has 14 amino acids. The CDR3 DNA reads TGTGCCAGCAGTCTCGACAGCGAGAACACTGAAGCTTTCTTT. Translated: CASSLDSENTEAFF.

The rearrangement joins TRBV9 to TRBJ2-7; TRBD2 might be the D (6 bases). Trimming took off 0 bases at V and 0 bases at J, with 10 bases between the two ends. The CDR3 spans 15 residues. Germline V gene data show CDR1 as SGDLS and CDR2 as YYNGEE. CDR3 amino acids: CASSVGPGASYEQYF. The DNA of the CDR3 is TGTGCCAGCAGCGTAGGACCGGGAGCCTCCTACGAGCAGTACTTC.

The rearrangement uses TRBV28 and TRBJ2-7, with 8 bases lining up with TRBD2. The J segment lost 5 bases and the V segment lost 3 bases, leaving 6 bases of the junction unmatched. CDR1 is MDHEN and CDR2 is SYDVKM in the germline V gene. The CDR3 extends over 14 amino acids. As DNA, the CDR3 is TGTGCCAGCAGTTTGGCCGGGACTAGAAACGAGCAGTACTTC. This sequence encodes CASSLAGTRNEQYF. Drawing the rest from reference TRBV28 and TRBJ2-7, the complete variable domain is DVKVTQSSRYLVKRTGEKVFLECVQDMDHENMFWYRQDPGLGLRLIYFSYDVKMKEKGDIPEGYSVSREKKERFSLILESASTNQTSMYLCASSLAGTRNEQYFGPGTRLTVT.

V and J are TRBV2 and TRBJ2-2; TRBD2 matches at 7 bases. The CDR3 sequence is 15 residues long. Germline loops: CDR1 SNHLY, CDR2 FYNNEI. The V and J ends lost 6 bases and 1 base, in that order; junction bases with no gene match: 5. CDR3 sequence reads: CASRAGLRNTGELFF. Here the CDR3 DNA reads TGTGCCAGCAGAGCGGGACTCCGGAACACCGGGGAGCTGTTTTTT. The whole variable domain, remainder taken from reference TRBV2 and TRBJ2-2, is EPEVTQTPSHQVTQMGQEVILRCVPISNHLYFYWYRQILGQKVEFLVSFYNNEISEKSEIFDDQFSVERPDGSNFTLKIRSTKLEDSAMYFCASRAGLRNTGELFFGEGSRLTVL.

The chain uses TRBV2 and TRBJ2-7; D is unresolved. Germline values: CDR1 SNHLY, CDR2 FYNNEI. V dropped 10 bases and J dropped 0 bases, with 13 bases sitting between them. There are 13 residues in the CDR3. Here the CDR3 reads CATSGTSSYEQYF. The CDR3 nucleotides read TGTGCCACCTCAGGAACTTCCTCCTACGAGCAGTACTTC.

The gene calls are TRBV28 and TRBJ2-5; D may be TRBD2 (6 bases). Trimming stripped 6 bases from V and 2 bases from J, with 16 bases between. Germline V gene data show CDR1 as MDHEN and CDR2 as SYDVKM. The CDR3 runs 15 residues. CDR3 in amino acids: CASRTFRRGQETQYF. As DNA, the CDR3 is TGTGCCAGCAGGACCTTTAGGAGGGGACAAGAGACCCAGTACTTC.

The V gene is TRBV5-1, the J gene TRBJ2-3; 8 bases map to TRBD2. In germline, CDR1 is SGHRS, CDR2 YFSETQ. The CDR3 is made up of 17 amino acids. J was trimmed by 0 bases and V by 3 bases; bases with no gene match: 9. This CDR3 reads CASSSATAGGSTDTQYF. The CDR3 DNA reads TGCGCCAGCAGCTCCGCCACCGCGGGAGGTAGCACAGATACGCAGTATTTT.

The V and J genes are TRBV3-1 (or the pseudogene TRBV3-2) and TRBJ2-7; D might be TRBD1 (6 bases). There are 13 residues in the CDR3. CDR1 is LGHDT and CDR2 is YNNKEL in the germline V gene (reference sequence). V was clipped by 0 bases and J by 5 bases, with 8 bases between them. The CDR3, as DNA: TGTGCCAGCAGCCAAGATCCAGGGGACGAGCAGTACTTC. This codes for CASSQDPGDEQYF.

The J gene is TRBJ1-3, the V gene TRBV5-1; D remains ambiguous. The CDR3 spans 18 residues. The ends were cut back, 1 base at V and 0 bases at J, with 17 bases in the middle. The germline V gene encodes CDR1 SGHRS and CDR2 YFSETQ. The CDR3 sequence is CASSLYVGGKSSGNTIYF. Here the CDR3 DNA reads TGCGCCAGCAGCTTGTATGTCGGAGGGAAGAGCTCTGGAAACACCATATATTTT.

This clone was observed a few times. The rearrangement uses TRBV28 and TRBJ1-1; a possible D gene is TRBD1 (5 bases). Germline V gene lookup returns CDR1 MDHEN and CDR2 SYDVKM. The CDR3 covers 15 residues. Trimming shortened V by 0 bases and J by 6 bases, and 14 bases separated the two germline ends. CDR3 in DNA: TGTGCCAGCAGTTTATGGTCGGGGGGGATGGCTGAAGCTTTCTTT. Protein: CASSLWSGGMAEAFF.

The gene calls are TRBV5-5 and TRBJ2-2, with 8 nucleotides matching TRBD2. J gave up 5 bases and V 2 bases, and 8 bases lay outside the gene matches. This CDR3 has 16 residues. Per germline, CDR1 SGHKS and CDR2 YYEKEE (reference sequence). As DNA, the CDR3 is TGTGCCAGCAGCTTTGTCGGGAGGGCGGATACCGGGGAGCTGTTTTTT. Protein: CASSFVGRADTGELFF.

There are a few counts of this clone. The chain employs TRBV6-5 and TRBJ1-2; TRBD1 agrees at 7 bases. The V gene end was trimmed by 8 bases and the J gene end by 2 bases; junction bases not matched to a gene: 8. This CDR3 region has 14 residues. Germline V lookup: CDR1 MNHEY, CDR2 SVGAGI. The CDR3 is CASVGGRGNYGYTF. CDR3 nucleotides: TGTGCCAGCGTAGGGGGCAGGGGCAACTATGGCTACACCTTC.

The chain carries TRBV12-3 or TRBV12-4 and TRBJ1-5, with D maybe TRBD1 (5 bases). CDR3 length equals 13 residues. Between the trimmed V and J ends, which lost 3 bases and 7 bases, there was a span of 10 bases. The CDR3: CASSLVGGQPQHF. The CDR3, as DNA: TGTGCCAGCAGTTTGGTCGGGGGGCAGCCCCAGCATTTT.

This clone was seen a single time. J is TRBJ1-2 and V is TRBV19; 7 bases are a match to TRBD1. Germline CDR1 reads LNHDA; CDR2 reads SQIVND (reference sequence). This CDR3 contains 15 residues. With V trimmed by 5 bases and J by 0 bases, 6 bases remained unmatched. CDR3: CASSYTGVPNYGYTF. CDR3 in DNA: TGTGCCAGTAGTTATACAGGGGTTCCTAACTATGGCTACACCTTC.

This chain links TRBV19 with TRBJ2-7, with D maybe TRBD1 (6 bases). V was shortened by 4 bases and J by 1 base, with 17 bases between the two germline ends. CDR1 and CDR2 (germline): LNHDA, SQIVND (reference sequence). This CDR3 is built from 16 residues. The CDR3 protein is CASSTLRQARSYEQYF. CDR3 nucleotide sequence: TGTGCCAGTAGTACCCTCCGACAGGCCCGATCCTACGAGCAGTACTTC.

The gene calls are TRBV29-1 and TRBJ1-2; D not certain. V lost 5 bases and J lost 2, with 6 bases in between. This CDR3 is 11 amino acids long. The germline CDR1 and CDR2 sequences are SQVTM and ANQGSEA. The CDR3 DNA is TGCAGCGTTTCGGGAAACTATGGCTACACCTTC. This sequence encodes CSVSGNYGYTF.